The entry that follows covers one TCR beta chain sequence. No antigen is known for it. Generated by immunoSEQ multiplex PCR, the TCRdb table keeps only in-frame clones and is missing some. The repertoire includes 99,000 or so clones, 84% of them detected once, and 4.5% to 5.5% sits in the top ten. This record comes from a study of OX40 agonist ivuxolimab in advanced cancers. In the study overall: Among those treated, three patients had partial responses, one with hepatocellular carcinoma and two with cutaneous melanoma.

CDR1 is SGHTS and CDR2 is YDEGEE in the germline V gene. CDR3 length: 16 amino acids. V was pared by 4 bases and J by 1 base, with 14 bases between. Overall study results and limits: Among expanded peripheral T cells, antigen specificity went undetermined. Expanded clones belonging to CD8+ T cells outnumbered, on average, those of CD4+.

This material consisted of CD4+ or CD8+ T cells sorted from blood, taken in a trial of the OX40 agonist ivuxolimab. This chain uses TRBV5-8 with TRBJ2-2; tentatively, D is TRBD2 (6 bases). This receptor was taken from an adult with an advanced solid tumor such as melanoma, head and neck, liver or kidney cancer. The CDR3: CASSLGVSGNTGELFF. In nucleotides, the CDR3 is TGTGCCAGCAGCCTCGGGGTTAGCGGGAACACCGGGGAGCTGTTTTTT.